Following are 26 T cell receptor beta chains from one sample sequenced in a study of T cells in Graves' hyperthyroidism and ophthalmopathy. Amplification of TCR beta CDR3 regions used RNA as the template. The TCR CDR3 was amplified in a first-round RT-PCR using the HTBI primer set. Each CDR3 protein gets one entry after TCRdb re-called the multiplex PCR reads with MiXCR. The table records hundreds of thousands of distinct CDR3 sequences, about 45% of them present only once. Sequences were obtained from peripheral blood or thyroid tissue (not recorded which). These receptors were taken from an adult man with Graves' disease, either hyperthyroidism or ophthalmopathy (not recorded which).

The chain uses TRBV2 and TRBJ2-7, with 7 bases identical to TRBD2. J gave up 0 bases and V 3 bases, and 2 bases lay outside the gene matches. Germline V gene sequence: CDR1 SNHLY, CDR2 FYNNEI. This CDR3 comprises 14 residues. CDR3 region: CASSDWGGSYEQYF. CDR3 DNA: TGTGCCAGCAGTGATTGGGGGGGCTCCTACGAGCAGTACTTC.

To note about this clonotype: At one end, the junction sequence differs from germline, possibly due to a read error. The chain has TRBV5-1 and TRBJ1-1; unclear D gene. Germline-derived CDR1 and CDR2 are SGHRS and YFSETQ. The CDR3 has 15 residues. CDR3 nucleotide sequence: TGTGCCAGCAGCCAAGATAAGGGAATGAACACTGAAGCTTTCTTT. This encodes CASSQDKGMNTEAFF.

Details on this clonotype: One end of the junction fails to match germline, which may point to a read error. The chain joins TRBV7-2 to TRBJ1-3, with 11 bases aligning to TRBD1. In germline, CDR1 is SGHTA, CDR2 FQGNSA. The CDR3 is 14 residues long. The CDR3 loop is CASSGGTGGITIYF. The CDR3 nucleotides read TGTGCCAGCAGCGGGGGGACAGGGGGAATCACCATATATTTT.

V and J are TRBV29-1 and TRBJ2-5; D possibly corresponds to TRBD2 (5 bases). This CDR3 has 12 residues. The V gene lost 8 bases and the J gene lost 5 bases, with 15 bases spanning the gap. Per germline, CDR1 SQVTM and CDR2 ANQGSEA. The CDR3, as DNA: TGCAGCACACCTTCCCGAGGGGAGACCCAGTACTTC. This encodes CSTPSRGETQYF.

V usage is TRBV11-1 and J usage is TRBJ2-3; 7 positions match TRBD2. Per germline, CDR1 SGHAT and CDR2 FQDESV (reference sequence). The ends lost 3 bases at V and 2 bases at J; junction bases unmatched: 8. This CDR3 region has 16 residues. CDR3 protein: CASSLPPAGFTDTQYF. In DNA form, the CDR3 reads TGTGCCAGCAGCTTGCCTCCAGCGGGATTCACAGATACGCAGTATTTT.

This clonotype came up many times. This chain uses TRBV10-3 with TRBJ1-1; 8 bases agree with TRBD1. J gave up 2 bases and V 8 bases, and 7 bases lay outside the gene matches. This CDR3 is built from 14 residues. Germline loops: CDR1 ENHRY, CDR2 SYGVKD. This CDR3 is CAIAGQGENTEAFF. The CDR3 bases are TGTGCCATCGCTGGACAGGGAGAAAACACTGAAGCTTTCTTT.

This clonotype was counted a single time. V gene TRBV13 combines with J gene TRBJ1-4; 8 positions match TRBD2. The J call is doubtful: the DNA matches TRBJ2-2 better. The CDR3 runs 15 residues. Germline CDR1 PRHDT, CDR2 FYEKMQ (reference sequence). CDR3 DNA sequence: TGTGCCAGCAGCTTATCCAGCGGGAGAACCGGGGAGCTGTTTTTT. This sequence encodes CASSLSSGRTGELFF.

The chain links TRBV20-1 to TRBJ2-5, with D possibly matching TRBD2 (5 bases). V was cut by 7 bases and J by 4 bases, with 10 bases left in between. The CDR3 consists of 11 residues. Germline V gives CDR1 DFQATT, CDR2 SNEGSKA (reference sequence). CDR3 DNA sequence: TGCAGTGACAGAGGAGGAGAGACCCAGTACTTC. This codes for CSDRGGETQYF.

This clonotype was observed a few times. This rearrangement joins TRBV20-1 to TRBJ1-5; D perhaps matches TRBD1 (5 bases). The ends were cut back, 0 bases at V and 0 bases at J, with 12 bases in the middle. The CDR3 contains 16 residues. Germline lookup yields CDR1 DFQATT and CDR2 SNEGSKA (reference sequence). The CDR3 sequence is CSARERGGGSNQPQHF. The CDR3 nucleotides read TGCAGTGCTAGAGAACGGGGGGGTGGTAGCAATCAGCCCCAGCATTTT.

This clonotype was recorded at least ten times. In nucleotides, the CDR3 is TGTGCCAGCAGTGAAGCGCTTCTCTCCCGACCCCTCCACTTT. Amino acids: CASSEALLSRPLHF. The genes are TRBV2 and TRBJ1-6; D uncertain. Germline V gene data show CDR1 as SNHLY and CDR2 as FYNNEI. There are 14 residues in the CDR3. V lost 0 bases, J lost 12 bases, and 12 bases lay in between.

This clonotype occurred many times. The rearrangement joins TRBV29-1 to TRBJ2-7; 7 positions match TRBD1. CDR3 length: 12 residues. J was trimmed by 7 bases and V by 7 bases; bases with no gene match: 10. Germline V gene lookup returns CDR1 SQVTM and CDR2 ANQGSEA. CDR3: CSARQGIREQYF. The CDR3 bases are TGCAGCGCCAGACAGGGCATCAGGGAGCAGTACTTC.

The chain uses TRBV5-1 and TRBJ1-3, with 8 bases that match TRBD1. The CDR3 covers 15 residues. Germline CDR1 reads SGHRS; CDR2 reads YFSETQ. V shed 0 bases, J shed 5 bases, and the junction held 4 bases outside the gene matches. CDR3 region: CASSLDQGARNTIYF. Written as DNA, the CDR3 is TGCGCCAGCAGCTTGGACCAGGGGGCAAGAAACACCATATATTTT.

J is TRBJ1-5 and V is TRBV19, with a tentative D call TRBD1 (5 bases). Trimming stripped 9 bases from V and 0 bases from J, with 21 bases between. The CDR3 has 17 amino acids. The germline V gene encodes CDR1 LNHDA and CDR2 SQIVND (reference sequence). CDR3 coding DNA: TGTGCCAGCAGCTTGTGGGGGACCAGTTATAGCAATCAGCCCCAGCATTTT. It is translated as CASSLWGTSYSNQPQHF. Supplemented by reference TRBV19 and TRBJ1-5, the full variable domain reads DGGITQSPKYLFRKEGQNVTLSCEQNLNHDAMYWYRQDPGQGLRLIYYSQIVNDFQKGDIAEGYSVSREKKESFPLTVTSAQKNPTAFYLCASSLWGTSYSNQPQHFGDGTRLSIL.

A single count supports this clonotype. This rearrangement joins TRBV12-3 or TRBV12-4 to TRBJ1-1, with TRBD1 identical over 8 bases. The CDR3 is 16 residues long. With 6 bases clipped from V and 4 bases from J, the junction kept 13 bases outside the gene matches. The CDR3 region has the DNA TGTGCCAGCAGCTTTAGAACAGGGGGAGGTGGCACTGAAGCTTTCTTT. Residues: CASSFRTGGGGTEAFF.

The chain carries TRBV5-6 and TRBJ1-5; tentative D call: TRBD1 (5 bases). The CDR3 covers 16 residues. The germline CDR1 and CDR2 sequences are SGHDT and YYEEEE. The V end was cut by 0 bases, the J end by 2 bases, with 12 bases between. CDR3: CASSLDPAGGNQPQHF. As DNA, the CDR3 is TGTGCCAGCAGCTTGGACCCAGCGGGGGGCAATCAGCCCCAGCATTTT.

This clonotype was seen at least ten times. V usage is TRBV7-2 and J usage is TRBJ1-3; TRBD1 is a possible D gene (5 bases). Germline CDR1 reads SGHTA; CDR2 reads FQGNSA. The germline V and J ends were trimmed by 4 bases and 0 bases, with 10 bases remaining between them. The CDR3 has 15 residues. The CDR3 DNA reads TGTGCCAGCAGCTCGGGACGGGTCTCTGGAAACACCATATATTTT. Its translation: CASSSGRVSGNTIYF.

The genes are TRBV29-1 and TRBJ2-7, with 7 bases identical to TRBD1. The J segment lost 6 bases and the V segment lost 3 bases, leaving 8 bases of the junction unmatched. The CDR3 is 13 residues long. The germline gives CDR1 SQVTM, CDR2 ANQGSEA. DNA of the CDR3: TGCAGCGTTGAGGGCGACAGGGTGGGCGAGCAGTACTTC. Its translation is CSVEGDRVGEQYF.

This clonotype was observed at least ten times. The V and J genes are TRBV7-6 and TRBJ2-7; 10 bases line up with TRBD1. The CDR3 is 15 amino acids. CDR1 is SGHVS, CDR2 FNYEAQ, per germline. The junction had 11 bases not matched to a gene; V was cut back by 1 base and J by 11 bases. CDR3 in DNA: TGTGCCAGCAGCTTAGTACTGGGAGACAGGGGGCGAGAGTACTTC. Translation: CASSLVLGDRGREYF.

The chain links TRBV19 to TRBJ2-7, with 7 bases lining up with TRBD2. V gave up 5 bases and J gave up 6 bases; unmatched junction bases: 4. The length of the CDR3 is 12 residues. In germline, CDR1 is LNHDA, CDR2 SQIVND (reference sequence). The CDR3 DNA reads as TGTGCCAGTAGTTGGGCTAGCGGCGAGCAGTACTTC. The encoded protein is CASSWASGEQYF.

The genes are TRBV28 and TRBJ1-1; perhaps TRBD1 as D (6 bases). Trimming pared 4 bases from V and 1 base from J, leaving 13 bases between. Germline V CDR1 and CDR2: MDHEN, SYDVKM. The CDR3 loop spans 15 amino acids. The CDR3 here is CASSWGMTGNTEAFF. The CDR3 nucleotides are TGTGCCAGCAGTTGGGGAATGACAGGGAACACTGAAGCTTTCTTT.

This chain links TRBV20-1 with TRBJ1-1; D remains unclear. The CDR3 is made up of 10 amino acids. V was trimmed by 8 bases and J by 3 bases, leaving 7 bases between them. The V gene's germline CDR1 is DFQATT and CDR2 SNEGSKA (reference sequence). The CDR3 spells CSYIDTEAFF. The DNA of the CDR3 is TGCAGTTACATCGACACTGAAGCTTTCTTT.

The CDR3 region is CATSKERTGGGNGYTF. Here the CDR3 DNA reads TGTGCCACCAGCAAAGAACGGACAGGGGGTGGGAATGGCTACACCTTC. The V and J genes are TRBV15 and TRBJ1-2, with TRBD1 matching over 10 bases. This CDR3 is built from 16 residues. CDR1 and CDR2 from the germline V gene are LNHNV and YYDKDF (reference sequence). V was clipped by 4 bases and J by 6 bases; unmatched bases: 11.

This clonotype has a single count. The chain links TRBV7-9 to TRBJ1-6; maybe TRBD1 (6 bases). The V end lost 5 bases, the J end lost 10 bases, and 12 bases lay between the germline ends. CDR1 is SEHNR and CDR2 is FQNEAQ in the germline V gene (reference sequence). The length of the CDR3 is 13 residues. The CDR3 reads CASSQGGISPLHF. The CDR3 nucleotides are TGTGCCAGCAGCCAAGGGGGGATCTCACCCCTCCACTTT.

The rearrangement uses TRBV29-1 and TRBJ2-5, with 9 bases lining up with TRBD1. This CDR3 has 14 amino acids. Looked up from germline, CDR1 is SQVTM and CDR2 is ANQGSEA. The J segment lost 2 bases and the V segment lost 3 bases, leaving 4 bases of the junction unmatched. The CDR3 DNA sequence: TGCAGCGTTGATGTACAGGGGGCTCAAGAGACCCAGTACTTC. Its translation: CSVDVQGAQETQYF.

Comments on this clonotype: This may come from a read error, since a much larger clone is one base off. The J gene is TRBJ1-5, the V gene TRBV24-1; D is unresolved. Trimming took off 4 bases at V and 0 bases at J, with 3 bases between the two ends. CDR1 is KGHDR and CDR2 is SFDVKD in the germline V gene. The CDR3 runs to 13 residues. The CDR3: CATSEHSNQPQHF. As DNA, the CDR3 is TGTGCCACCAGTGAGCATAGCAATCAGCCCCAGCATTTT.

The rearrangement links TRBV24-1 to TRBJ2-2; possible D gene TRBD1, 5 bases. The CDR3 spans 15 residues. Germline V gene data show CDR1 as KGHDR and CDR2 as SFDVKD. V was pared by 1 base and J by 4 bases, with 9 bases between. The CDR3 loop is CATSDFTGTTGELFF. CDR3 sequence (DNA): TGTGCCACCAGTGATTTCACAGGTACCACCGGGGAGCTGTTTTTT.